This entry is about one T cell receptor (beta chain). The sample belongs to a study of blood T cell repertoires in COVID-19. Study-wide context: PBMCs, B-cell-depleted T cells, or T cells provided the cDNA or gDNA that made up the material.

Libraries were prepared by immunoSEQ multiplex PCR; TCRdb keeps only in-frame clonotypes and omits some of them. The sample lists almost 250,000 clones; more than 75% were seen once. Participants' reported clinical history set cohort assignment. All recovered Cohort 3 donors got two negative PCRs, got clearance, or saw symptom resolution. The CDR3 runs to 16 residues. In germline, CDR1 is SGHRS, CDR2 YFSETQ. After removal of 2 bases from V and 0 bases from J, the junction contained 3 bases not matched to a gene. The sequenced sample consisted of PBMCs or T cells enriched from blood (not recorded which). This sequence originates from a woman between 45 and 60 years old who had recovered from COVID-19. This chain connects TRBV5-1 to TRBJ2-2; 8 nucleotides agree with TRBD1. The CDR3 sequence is CASSLQGGTNTGELFF. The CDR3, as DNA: TGCGCCAGCAGCTTACAGGGGGGAACGAACACCGGGGAGCTGTTTTTT.